This T cell receptor (beta chain) appears in the sequencing data of a study of cytomegalovirus exposure and HLA in healthy donors. Overall study context: In a previous analysis, 95 million to 130 million unique TCR beta sequences were found from 150 million to 200 million T cells. Study-wide results and caveats: Later work found that TCR association rates differed between HLA loci; DRB1 had the most and HLA-C the fewest. Across all donors, roughly uniform sequencing depth was an assumption of the presence/absence analyses. The study designated fewer than 200 TCR beta chains cytomegalovirus-associated.

The length of the CDR3 is 13 residues. With V trimmed by 1 base and J by 6 bases, 5 bases remained unmatched. Germline V gene lookup returns CDR1 GTSNPN and CDR2 SVGIG (reference sequence). The PCR used 60 Vbeta and 13 Jbeta primers. Assay used: immunoSEQ multiplex PCR; TCRdb lists only in-frame clones, some missing. The sample has 250,000 to 300,000 clones; almost 85% are singletons. As regards this clone: What it binds is unknown.

The clonotype comes from a woman aged 40-49 years in good health and CMV-seropositive. Sequencing input: PBMCs. The chain recombines TRBV30 with TRBJ2-7, with 8 bases lining up with TRBD1. The CDR3 DNA reads TGTGCCTGGAGTGATCAGGGGGCTAGCGAGCAGTACTTC. Translated, it gives CAWSDQGASEQYF.